The clone carrying this TCR beta chain was observed a single time. This specimen comes from a study of blood T cell repertoires in COVID-19. Study background: Spain, Italy and the United States supplied samples that represented acute and convalescent COVID-19. T cells, B-cell-depleted T cells, or PBMCs supplied cDNA or gDNA.

Trimming cost V 3 bases and J 12 bases, with 9 bases left between them. CDR3 length equals 12 residues. Germline V CDR1 and CDR2: MDHEN, SYDVKM. Authors' data handling: Estimates of nucleated cell counts were drawn from the amplification of reference gene primers. The data were produced by immunoSEQ multiplex PCR, yet TCRdb's version contains in-frame clones alone and is incomplete. For V, J and clone size, that table is used; D and trimming come from the DNA. The sample holds roughly 63,000 clones, 74% seen once. The receptor was isolated from a woman aged 80 or older with acute or convalescent COVID-19. This chain links TRBV28 with TRBJ2-6, with TRBD2 as a possible D gene (5 bases). The sequencing input was peripheral blood. As DNA, the CDR3 is TGTGCCAGCAGTTTGCGGACTGGCGTCCTGACTTTC. It translates to CASSLRTGVLTF. Drawing the rest from reference TRBV28 and TRBJ2-6, the complete variable domain is DVKVTQSSRYLVKRTGEKVFLECVQDMDHENMFWYRQDPGLGLRLIYFSYDVKMKEKGDIPEGYSVSREKKERFSLILESASTNQTSMYLCASSLRTGVLTFGAGSRLTVL.